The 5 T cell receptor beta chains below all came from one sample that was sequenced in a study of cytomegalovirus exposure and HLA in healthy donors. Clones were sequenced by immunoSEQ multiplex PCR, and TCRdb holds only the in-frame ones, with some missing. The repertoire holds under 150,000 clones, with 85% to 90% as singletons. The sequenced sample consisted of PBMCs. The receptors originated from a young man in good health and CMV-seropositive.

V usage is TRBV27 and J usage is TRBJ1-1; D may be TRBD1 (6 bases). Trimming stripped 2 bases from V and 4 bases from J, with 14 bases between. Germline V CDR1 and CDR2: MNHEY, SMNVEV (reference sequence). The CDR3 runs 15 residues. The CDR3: CASSLGGGRSTEAFF. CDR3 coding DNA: TGTGCCAGCAGTTTAGGTGGGGGCAGGAGCACTGAAGCTTTCTTT.

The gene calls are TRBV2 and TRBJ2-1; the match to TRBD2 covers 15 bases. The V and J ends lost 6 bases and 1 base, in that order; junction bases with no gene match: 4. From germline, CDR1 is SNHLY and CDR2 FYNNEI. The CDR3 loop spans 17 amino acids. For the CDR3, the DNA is TGTGCCAGCAGCAGGACTAGCGGGGGGGCTTCCTACAATGAGCAGTTCTTC. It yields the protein CASSRTSGGASYNEQFF. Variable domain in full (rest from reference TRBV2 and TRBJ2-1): EPEVTQTPSHQVTQMGQEVILRCVPISNHLYFYWYRQILGQKVEFLVSFYNNEISEKSEIFDDQFSVERPDGSNFTLKIRSTKLEDSAMYFCASSRTSGGASYNEQFFGPGTRLTVL.

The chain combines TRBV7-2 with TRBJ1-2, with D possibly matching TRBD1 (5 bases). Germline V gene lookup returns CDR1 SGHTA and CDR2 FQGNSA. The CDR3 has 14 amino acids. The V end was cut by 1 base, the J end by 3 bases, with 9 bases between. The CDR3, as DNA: TGTGCCAGCAGCTTAGGGGGCTCTCACTATGGCTACACCTTC. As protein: CASSLGGSHYGYTF.

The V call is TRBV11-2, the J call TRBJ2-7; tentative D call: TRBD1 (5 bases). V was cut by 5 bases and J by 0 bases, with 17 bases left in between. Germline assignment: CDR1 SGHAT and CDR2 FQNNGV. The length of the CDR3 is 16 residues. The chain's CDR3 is CASSPGARPISYEQYF. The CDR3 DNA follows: TGTGCCAGCAGCCCTGGGGCTAGACCTATCTCCTACGAGCAGTACTTC.

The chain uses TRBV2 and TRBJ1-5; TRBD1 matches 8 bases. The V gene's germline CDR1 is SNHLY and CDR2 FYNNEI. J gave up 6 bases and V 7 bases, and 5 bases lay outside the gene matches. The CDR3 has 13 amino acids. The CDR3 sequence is CASTGGASQPQHF. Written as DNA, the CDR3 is TGTGCCAGCACAGGGGGCGCTAGTCAGCCCCAGCATTTT.